This T cell receptor (beta chain) is drawn from a study of T cell responses to AZD1222 COVID-19 vaccine (dated by TCRdb to the early 2020s). Broadly, across the study: A total of 230 to 250 trial participants underwent TCR sequencing, of whom 207 received two doses of AZD1222 and roughly 25 received two doses of the MenACWY control vaccine. Trial participants were enrolled by age into 18-55, 56-69 and 70-plus year subgroups, with roughly 160, 29 and 62 TCR-sequenced participants respectively. Paper-wide results and their limitations: A significant rise in spike-specific TCR breadth and depth was observed after two AZD1222 doses relative to day 0 and relative to MenACWY recipients. The whole spike protein was spanned by vaccine-associated CD4 TCRs, and dominant responses were seen in regions 160-218 and 743-854. Nearly half of unique spike-specific TCRs reportedly recognized epitopes outside regions mutated in the B.1.351 and B.1.1.7 variants. In the small 56-69-year group, the increase in depth fell short of significance, most likely because of low power. Conclusions about previously exposed vaccinees were limited because only 5 or 6 AZD1222 recipients were SARS-CoV-2 seropositive at baseline. Because no day 14 peak-response samples were available, the repertoires could be characterized only after the peak T cell response. Participants were mostly white British, with more females than males. The authors suggested clonal diversity may have been underestimated.

A remark on this clone: The antigen it binds to is not known. No base-level quality is on record; no much larger clone is a single base apart.

V lost 5 bases and J lost 2 bases, and the count of bases not matched to a germline gene is 10. Taken from cysteine to phenylalanine, the CDR3 has 16 residues. Just the 48-base CDR3 DNA is kept, in frame starting at base 1. CDR1 and CDR2 are read off the germline V gene (reference sequence) as MNHEY and SMNVEV. The CDR3 regions of human TCRbeta chains were subjected to immunosequencing. The authors processed their data as follows. Repertoire TCRs were checked for matches against a reference library of SARS-CoV-2-specific TCRs that had been generated using the MIRA antigen-specificity platform. Breadth meant the fraction of unique TCRs that were SARS-CoV-2-associated, whereas depth meant the fraction of total T cells that were SARS-CoV-2-associated. Using the MIRA data, each spike-specific TCR was mapped to the spike region that the TCR reacts to and placed in a CD4 or CD8 class. Log10-transformed breadth and depth values were compared by one-way ANOVA with Sidak's multiple comparisons tests. TCRdb's version of the immuneACCESS table is confined to in-frame rearrangements and falls short of the full clone set. An unresolved V gene accounts for under half of the shortfall where checked; the remainder is of unknown origin. That table is the source of V, J and clone size, and D and trimming were worked out from the DNA. A total of some 150,000 clones appear in this sample, 70% to 90% of them only once. The ten largest account for approximately 5.1% of the sample.

What the time point label conveys for this sample: about 28 days (+/-7) after the second vaccine dose. Interpreted using the paper, the treatment or condition label stands for: meningococcal conjugate vaccine given as trial control. The vaccinee samples were drawn from two UK trials, COV001 and COV002, one of which was a single-blind randomized controlled phase 2/3 trial testing AZD1222 (ChAdOx1 nCoV-19) in healthy adults. For TCRbeta chain sequencing, PBMC samples were collected from trial participants at day 0 and at day 28 after the second dose. The specimen was peripheral blood, collected 28 days after the second dose of the MenACWY control vaccine. This sequence was found in an adult who received the MenACWY meningococcal vaccine as a control. The chain is made from TRBV27 and TRBJ2-7; TRBD2 aligns with 9 central bases. The DNA sequence is as follows: TGTGCCAGCAGTCTCACCGTAGCTAGCGGGACCTACGAGCAGTACTTC. Its translation reads: CASSLTVASGTYEQYF.